One and the same sample provided the 2 T cell receptor beta chains below, sequenced in a study of cytomegalovirus exposure and HLA in healthy donors. In the PCR, 60 Vbeta and 13 Jbeta primers were used. Sequencing used immunoSEQ multiplex PCR; TCRdb keeps in-frame clones, though not all of them. This table holds about 160,000 clones, approximately 70% found once. Sequencing input: PBMCs. All receptors derive from a man aged 40-55 years in good health and CMV-seropositive.

V gene TRBV29-1 combines with J gene TRBJ2-7; D remains ambiguous. CDR3 length: 13 residues. Trimming shortened V by 2 bases and J by 1 base, and 9 bases separated the two germline ends. CDR1 and CDR2 (germline): SQVTM, ANQGSEA. The CDR3 coding sequence is TGCAGCGTTGAACTAGGCCAGTCCTACGAGCAGTACTTC. This encodes CSVELGQSYEQYF.

This clone was picked up a small number of times. The chain uses TRBV5-1 and TRBJ2-3; 9 bases align to TRBD2. CDR1 is SGHRS, CDR2 YFSETQ, per germline. Unmatched junction bases numbered 4, after V lost 0 bases and J lost 2 bases. The CDR3 contains 16 residues. The DNA for the CDR3 is TGCGCCAGCAGCTTGGCCCTAGCGGGGTACACAGATACGCAGTATTTT. It codes for CASSLALAGYTDTQYF.